The clone carrying this T cell receptor (beta chain) appeared a few times. Its antigen is not identified. This specimen comes from a study of shared clonotypes between healthy human individuals. An even split of each subset's genomic DNA across several immunoSEQ plates was performed. The repertoire was sequenced with immunoSEQ multiplex PCR; TCRdb's copy has only in-frame clones and lacks some. The sample carries about 1.5 million clones, about 98% recorded once. In germline, CDR1 is MNHNS, CDR2 SASEGT. The CDR3 sequence is 14 residues long. Trimming removed 6 bases at V and 11 bases at J, with 20 bases between. General study results and limits: It was the non-shared clonotypes that had lower generation probabilities than clonotypes shared by all four donors.

The receptor's source is a man in his thirties or forties in good health. This rearrangement joins TRBV6-1 to TRBJ1-5; tentative D call: TRBD1 (5 bases). The sample was naive CD4+ T cells sorted from blood. The subset was: CD45RA+ positively selected. The CDR3 protein is CASRGTLNHLAQHF. Here the CDR3 DNA reads TGTGCCAGCAGAGGGACTCTTAATCATTTGGCCCAGCATTTT.